These T cell receptor beta chains were read from a single sample in a study of T-cell reconstitution after alpha-beta-depleted transplantation in children. TCRdb used MiXCR to reprocess the PCR reads, holding one entry per CDR3 protein. The sample holds more than 200,000 distinct CDR3 sequences, about 25% seen once. The sequencing here drew on PBMCs, taken before TCRalphabeta/CD19-depleted stem cell transplant. The receptors shown here come from a girl aged 2 to 9 with Fanconi anemia, due to receive a stem cell transplant. CDR3s include the opening cysteine and the closing phenylalanine or tryptophan. The D gene is left open where the match is weak. A clone size is listed for some rows: how often the clone was seen (once, few, many), or a class if it is expanded.

d_call	v_call	clone_size	j_call	cdr3_aa	cdr3_nt
NA	TRBV6-1	NA	TRBJ2-5	CASSRSGLRETQYF	TGTGCCAGCAGTCGATCCGGGCTCAGGGAGACCCAGTACTTC
NA	TRBV20-1	NA	TRBJ2-6	CSARDSSSGANVLTF	TGCAGTGCTAGAGATTCCAGCTCTGGGGCCAACGTCCTGACTTTC
NA	TRBV6-1	few	TRBJ2-2	CAIGTGVSTGELFF	TGTGCCATTGGGACCGGAGTATCCACCGGGGAGCTGTTTTTT
NA	TRBV2	once	TRBJ2-7	CASSEVGQVDYEQYF	TGTGCCAGCAGTGAGGTCGGGCAGGTAGACTACGAGCAGTACTTC
TRBD1	TRBV6-1	NA	TRBJ1-2	CASTRYHTGERGYTF	TGTGCCAGCACGCGCTACCACACAGGGGAGAGGGGCTACACCTTC
NA	TRBV12-3/TRBV12-4	many	TRBJ2-7	CASSPDSHEQYF	TGTGCCAGCAGTCCAGACTCCCACGAGCAGTACTTC
TRBD2	TRBV2	once	TRBJ2-1	CASRRGVLEDNEQFF	TGTGCCAGCAGGCGGGGGGTCCTTGAGGACAATGAGCAGTTCTTC
TRBD1	TRBV7-6	NA	TRBJ2-1	CASSSGTGHNEQFF	TGTGCCAGCAGCTCTGGGACAGGGCACAATGAGCAGTTCTTC
NA	TRBV5-1	many	TRBJ2-1	CASRGTVHEQFF	TGCGCCAGCAGGGGCACAGTCCATGAGCAGTTCTTC
NA	TRBV6-1	many	TRBJ2-3	CASSLGTSFAADGQYF	TGTGCCAGCAGTCTTGGGACCTCTTTTGCGGCGGATGGGCAGTATTTT
TRBD2	TRBV29-1	many	TRBJ2-2	CSVEQFSGSRTGELFF	TGCAGCGTTGAGCAGTTCAGCGGGAGTCGGACCGGGGAGCTGTTTTTT
TRBD1	TRBV28	many	TRBJ2-7	CASSWTGLSYEQYF	TGTGCCAGCAGTTGGACAGGGCTTTCCTACGAGCAGTACTTC
NA	TRBV7-6	NA	TRBJ2-3	CASSRDWGNTDTQYF	TGTGCCAGCAGCAGGGACTGGGGGAACACAGATACGCAGTATTTT
NA	TRBV29-1	many	TRBJ2-7	CSVISGFDEQYF	TGCAGCGTGATCTCGGGATTCGACGAGCAGTACTTC
NA	TRBV30	NA	TRBJ2-7	CAWTQGQVSYEQYF	TGTGCCTGGACCCAAGGGCAGGTTTCCTACGAGCAGTACTTC
NA	TRBV6-1	NA	TRBJ1-5	CASRLGGSNQPQHF	TGTGCCAGCAGGCTAGGGGGGAGCAATCAGCCCCAGCATTTT
NA	TRBV20-1	many	TRBJ2-7	CSARLTYEQYF	TGCAGTGCTAGGCTAACTTACGAGCAGTACTTC
TRBD2	TRBV10-2	NA	TRBJ2-7	CASSESTSGRFNEQYF	TGCGCCAGCAGTGAGTCGACTAGCGGGAGATTCAACGAGCAGTACTTC
NA	TRBV20-1	many	TRBJ2-1	CSARDRVLLNNEQFF	TGCAGTGCTAGAGATCGAGTTTTGCTGAACAATGAGCAGTTCTTC
NA	TRBV12-3/TRBV12-4	many	TRBJ2-3	CASTSGPSSTDTQYF	TGTGCCAGCACCTCAGGGCCCTCGAGCACAGATACGCAGTATTTT
NA	TRBV29-1	many	TRBJ1-1	CSVFGANTEAFF	TGCAGCGTTTTTGGGGCGAACACTGAAGCTTTCTTT
NA	TRBV29-1	NA	TRBJ1-5	CSVEVGFNQPQHF	TGCAGCGTTGAGGTCGGCTTCAATCAGCCCCAGCATTTT
NA	TRBV21-1	NA	TRBJ2-1	CASSNLSRRSYNEQFF	TGTGCCAGCAGCAATTTGTCCCGGAGGTCCTACAATGAGCAGTTCTTC
TRBD2	TRBV2	NA	TRBJ2-3	CASSEWVAGTNTDTQYF	TGTGCCAGCAGTGAGTGGGTAGCGGGGACCAACACAGATACGCAGTATTTT
TRBD2	TRBV4-2	many	TRBJ2-3	CASSQELAGEYTQYF	TGTGCCAGCAGCCAAGAGCTAGCGGGAGAATATACGCAGTATTTT
NA	TRBV20-1	few	TRBJ2-3	CSAQQDGTDTQYF	TGCAGTGCCCAACAAGACGGCACAGATACGCAGTATTTT
TRBD2	TRBV4-2	few	TRBJ2-1	CASSQAHQPGLAYNEQFF	TGTGCCAGCAGCCAAGCTCATCAACCGGGACTAGCCTACAATGAGCAGTTCTTC
NA	TRBV29-1	few	TRBJ1-1	CSVDEYRAEAFF	TGCAGCGTTGACGAATACAGGGCTGAAGCTTTCTTT
NA	TRBV12-3/TRBV12-4	many	TRBJ2-1	CASSSRTYNEQFF	TGTGCCAGCAGCTCTAGAACCTACAATGAGCAGTTCTTC
NA	TRBV20-1	NA	TRBJ1-6	CSARERAGSPLHF	TGCAGTGCTAGGGAAAGGGCGGGCTCACCCCTCCACTTT
NA	TRBV10-3	few	TRBJ1-6	CAISDSDPPHLHF	TGTGCCATCAGTGACTCGGACCCCCCGCACCTCCACTTT
NA	TRBV29-1	NA	TRBJ2-7	CSVDRGDRPYEQYF	TGCAGCGTTGATCGGGGGGACAGGCCGTACGAGCAGTACTTC
TRBD1	TRBV20-1	many	TRBJ1-1	CSAKGLTGATEAFF	TGCAGTGCTAAAGGACTTACAGGGGCCACTGAAGCTTTCTTT
NA	TRBV28	many	TRBJ2-5	CASSLWTGQETQYF	TGTGCCAGCAGTTTATGGACTGGCCAAGAGACCCAGTACTTC
NA	TRBV10-3	many	TRBJ1-1	CAISGLNTEAFF	TGTGCCATCTCGGGACTGAACACTGAAGCTTTCTTT
TRBD2	TRBV7-2	once	TRBJ2-5	CASSVLGTIQETQYF	TGTGCCAGCAGCGTCTTGGGGACTATCCAAGAGACCCAGTACTTC
NA	TRBV10-3	many	TRBJ2-7	CAIRSISYEQYF	TGTGCCATCAGGTCAATTTCCTACGAGCAGTACTTC
NA	TRBV28	few	TRBJ2-7	CASREWAGGRLEQYF	TGTGCCAGCAGGGAATGGGCAGGCGGGCGGCTCGAGCAGTACTTC
TRBD1	TRBV20-1	once	TRBJ2-6	CSARVVTGAGANVLTF	TGCAGTGCTAGAGTCGTCACAGGGGCTGGGGCCAACGTCCTGACTTTC
NA	TRBV28	NA	TRBJ2-3	CASSSEARKGTDTQYF	TGTGCCAGCAGTTCCGAGGCACGAAAGGGTACAGATACGCAGTATTTT
TRBD2	TRBV4-2	many	TRBJ2-7	CASSQERGVVYEQYF	TGTGCCAGCAGCCAAGAACGGGGGGTTGTCTACGAGCAGTACTTC
NA	TRBV3-1	NA	TRBJ2-7	CASSHTGTYTYEQYF	TGTGCCAGCAGCCACACCGGGACTTACACCTACGAGCAGTACTTC
NA	TRBV29-1	many	TRBJ2-3	CSVGSTDTQYF	TGCAGCGTCGGCAGCACAGATACGCAGTATTTT
NA	TRBV2	NA	TRBJ1-1	CASSYAREQTEAFF	TGTGCCAGCAGTTACGCCCGGGAGCAAACTGAAGCTTTCTTT
TRBD1	TRBV29-1	few	TRBJ2-5	CSVDPGTGEVETQYF	TGCAGCGTTGACCCTGGGACAGGGGAGGTAGAGACCCAGTACTTC
NA	TRBV6-2/TRBV6-3	NA	TRBJ1-5	CASSYSRGRTQPQHF	TGTGCCAGCAGTTACTCGAGGGGGAGGACTCAGCCCCAGCATTTT
NA	TRBV12-3/TRBV12-4	many	TRBJ2-2	CASSPHGNTGELFF	TGTGCCAGCAGCCCCCATGGGAACACCGGGGAGCTGTTTTTT
NA	TRBV7-2	NA	TRBJ2-1	CASSPVSDPYNEQFF	TGTGCCAGCAGCCCGGTTTCGGACCCCTACAATGAGCAGTTCTTC
TRBD1	TRBV2	NA	TRBJ1-6	CASSRGTGNNSPLHF	TGTGCCAGCAGTCGCGGGACAGGGAATAATTCACCCCTCCACTTT